The clone carrying this T cell receptor beta chain was picked up a small number of times. The data stem from a study of T-cell reconstitution after alpha-beta-depleted transplantation in children. The CDR3 has 13 residues. CDR1 and CDR2 from the germline V gene are MNHEY and SVGAGI. Trimming took 8 bases from V and 0 from J, leaving 10 bases between them. The TCRbeta library incorporated unique molecular identifiers. TCRdb reprocessed the PCR reads via MiXCR and lists one record per CDR3 protein. Here the sample spans over 300,000 distinct CDR3 sequences, under 13% being singletons. The starting material was PBMCs from the stem cell graft donor, obtained from the stem cell graft. The source of this sequence is a human donor who donated a stem cell graft to a child with acute lymphoblastic leukemia. The chain links TRBV6-5 to TRBJ2-5; tentatively, D is TRBD1 (7 bases). For the CDR3, the DNA is TGTGCCAGCGCGGGACAGAACCAAGAGACCCAGTACTTC. Protein product: CASAGQNQETQYF.